This T cell receptor beta chain came from a study of multiple sclerosis patients with progressive multifocal leukoencephalopathy. General study points: Findings may reflect JC virus infection or just general immunocompromise.

The germline V gene has CDR1 LNHDA and CDR2 SQIVND (reference sequence). This CDR3 region has 15 residues. J gave up 4 bases and V 3 bases, and 9 bases lay outside the gene matches. A note on this clone: The target antigen is unknown.

The time point: five to six months of natalizumab therapy. Synthetic inline TR CDR3 controls covering all V-J pairings were spiked into each PCR. Data came from immunoSEQ multiplex PCR; TCRdb stores just in-frame clones and leaves some out. The sample has over 25,000 clones; around nine tenths are singletons. The chain combines TRBV19 with TRBJ2-7, with TRBD1 matching over 7 bases. This clonotype was sampled from a human donor with multiple sclerosis. Sequences were derived from PBMCs, sampled from a patient treated with natalizumab. The chain's CDR3 is CASSITGTVRYEQYF. Here the CDR3 DNA reads TGTGCCAGTAGTATTACGGGGACAGTTCGTTACGAGCAGTACTTC.